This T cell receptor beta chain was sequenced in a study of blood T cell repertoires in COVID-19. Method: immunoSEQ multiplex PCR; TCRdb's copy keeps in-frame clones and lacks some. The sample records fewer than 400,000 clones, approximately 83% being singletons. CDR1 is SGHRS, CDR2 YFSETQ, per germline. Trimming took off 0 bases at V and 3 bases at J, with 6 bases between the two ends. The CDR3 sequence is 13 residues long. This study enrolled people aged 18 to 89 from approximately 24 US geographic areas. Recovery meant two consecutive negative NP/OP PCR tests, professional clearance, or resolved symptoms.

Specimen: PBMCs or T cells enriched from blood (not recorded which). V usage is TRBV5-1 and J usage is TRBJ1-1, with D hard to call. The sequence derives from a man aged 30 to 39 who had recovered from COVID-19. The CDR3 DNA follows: TGCGCCAGCAGCTTGGGGGAGGACACTGAAGCTTTCTTT. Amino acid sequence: CASSLGEDTEAFF.